This T cell receptor beta chain was recovered during a study of CD8 T cells in ankylosing spondylitis. Trimming removed 4 bases from V and 2 bases from J; junction bases left unmatched: 7. The CDR3 consists of 15 residues. In this sample, this clonotype turned up many times. Antigen specificity is unknown. The study's findings and limits: From matched ankylosing spondylitis synovial fluid, disease-linked clones were reportedly recovered at significantly enriched levels. Past research had described some motif variants in reactive arthritis synovial fluid and blood. In ankylosing spondylitis blood, a motif of about 8 highly homologous TCR beta variants appeared characteristic. Clones linked to the disease showed a CD8+ phenotype. They occurred at relatively low frequencies in peripheral blood.

Construction of TCR beta libraries was performed using quantitative 5'-RACE with molecular barcodes. Using its own MiXCR run on the 5' RACE reads, TCRdb lists one record per CDR3 protein. The table records roughly 350,000 distinct CDR3 sequences, less than 9.5% of them present only once. What was sequenced was blood, either unsorted or a sorted T cell fraction (not recorded which). The sequence derives from a male donor with ankylosing spondylitis. The chain joins TRBV12-3 or TRBV12-4 to TRBJ2-7; 8 nucleotides match TRBD1. The CDR3 protein is CASSWGDRTAYEQYF. The CDR3, as DNA: TGTGCCAGCAGTTGGGGGGACAGGACCGCCTACGAGCAGTACTTC.